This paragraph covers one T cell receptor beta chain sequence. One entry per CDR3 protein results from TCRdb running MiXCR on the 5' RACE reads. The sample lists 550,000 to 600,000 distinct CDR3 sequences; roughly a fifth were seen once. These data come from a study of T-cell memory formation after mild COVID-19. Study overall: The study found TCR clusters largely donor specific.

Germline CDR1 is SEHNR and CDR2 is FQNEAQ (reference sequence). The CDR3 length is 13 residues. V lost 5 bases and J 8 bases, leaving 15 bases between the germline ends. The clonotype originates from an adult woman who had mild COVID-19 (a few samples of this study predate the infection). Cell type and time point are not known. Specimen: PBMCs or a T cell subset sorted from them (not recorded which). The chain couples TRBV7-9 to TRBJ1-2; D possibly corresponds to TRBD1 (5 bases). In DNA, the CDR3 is TGTGCCAGCAGCGGGACGCTGGGGGAAGGCTACACCTTC. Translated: CASSGTLGEGYTF.